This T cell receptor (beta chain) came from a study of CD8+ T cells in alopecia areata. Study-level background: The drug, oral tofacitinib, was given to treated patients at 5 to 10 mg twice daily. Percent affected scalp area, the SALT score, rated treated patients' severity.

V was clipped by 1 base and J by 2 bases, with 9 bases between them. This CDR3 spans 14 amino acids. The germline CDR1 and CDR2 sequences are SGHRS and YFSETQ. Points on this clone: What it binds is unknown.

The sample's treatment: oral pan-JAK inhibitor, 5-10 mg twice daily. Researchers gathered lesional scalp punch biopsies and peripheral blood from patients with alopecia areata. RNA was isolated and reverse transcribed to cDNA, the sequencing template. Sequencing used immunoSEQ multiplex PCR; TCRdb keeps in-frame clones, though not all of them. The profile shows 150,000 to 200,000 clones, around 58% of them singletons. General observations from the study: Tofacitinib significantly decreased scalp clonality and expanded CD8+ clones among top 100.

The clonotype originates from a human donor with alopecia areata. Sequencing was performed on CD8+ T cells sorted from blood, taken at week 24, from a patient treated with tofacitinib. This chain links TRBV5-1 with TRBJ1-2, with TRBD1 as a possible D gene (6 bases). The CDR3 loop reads CASSLRGVNYGYTF. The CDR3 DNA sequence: TGCGCCAGCAGCTTGAGGGGGGTAAACTATGGCTACACCTTC. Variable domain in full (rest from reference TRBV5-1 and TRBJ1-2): KAGVTQTPRYLIKTRGQQVTLSCSPISGHRSVSWYQQTPGQGLQFLFEYFSETQRNKGNFPGRFSGRQFSNSRSEMNVSTLELGDSALYLCASSLRGVNYGYTFGSGTRLTVV.